The clone carrying this T cell receptor (beta chain) was seen only once. The V gene end was trimmed by 7 bases and the J gene end by 4 bases; junction bases not matched to a gene: 10. The CDR3 length is 15 residues. The germline V gene has CDR1 MDHEN and CDR2 SYDVKM. This sample stems from a study of blood T cell repertoires in COVID-19. For the study at large: Samples of COVID-19 (acute and convalescent) were obtained from the United States, Italy and Spain. From T cells, B-cell-depleted T cells, or PBMCs came the material, which was cDNA or gDNA.

Original handling: Reference gene primer amplification in the assay estimated nucleated cell counts. The assay was immunoSEQ multiplex PCR, and TCRdb's table has in-frame clones only and misses some. That table is the source of V, J and clone size, and D and trimming were worked out from the DNA. The sample comprises 200,000 to 250,000 clones, approximately 80% of which are singletons, and around 13% rests with the top ten. This TCR was sampled from a human donor in a cohort sampled during active COVID-19. Sequenced sample: peripheral blood. This chain links TRBV28 with TRBJ2-5, with TRBD2 identical over 9 bases. CDR3 in amino acids: CASNPVAGDPETQYF. The CDR3 DNA is TGTGCCAGCAATCCAGTAGCGGGGGACCCAGAGACCCAGTACTTC.